The 8 T cell receptor beta chains below all came from one sample that was sequenced in a study of shared clonotypes between healthy human individuals. Sequencing used immunoSEQ multiplex PCR; TCRdb keeps in-frame clones, though not all of them. The repertoire holds about 1 million clones, around 74% seen once, with less than 1.5% in the top ten. Input material: memory CD4+ T cells sorted from blood. Subset described: CD45RA-negative fraction. All receptors come from a young man in good health.

The chain uses TRBV10-3 and TRBJ2-3; D perhaps matches TRBD1 (5 bases). This CDR3 contains 11 residues. Germline V gene sequence: CDR1 ENHRY, CDR2 SYGVKD. V shed 7 bases and J shed 7 bases, with 9 bases lying between them. In DNA form, the CDR3 reads TGTGCCATCAAGGGGTCCTATACGCAGTATTTT. This sequence encodes CAIKGSYTQYF.

This chain uses TRBV4-2 with TRBJ2-5; TRBD2 matches 8 bases. The germline V gene has CDR1 LGHNA and CDR2 YNFKEQ. V was pared by 1 base and J by 2 bases, with 6 bases of the junction left unmatched. This CDR3 comprises 16 residues. In DNA, the CDR3 is TGTGCCAGCAGCCAAGGGGTTTCGGGGGGGCAAGAGACCCAGTACTTC. Residues: CASSQGVSGGQETQYF.

This rearrangement joins TRBV23-1 to TRBJ2-6; 8 bases agree with TRBD2. TRBV23-1 is identified as an open reading frame with a role that is uncertain. V was pared by 2 bases and J by 1 base, with 16 bases of the junction left unmatched. This CDR3 comprises 21 residues. The CDR3, as DNA: TGCGCCAGCAGTCAAGTCGGGAGGGAGGTAGATTTAATTTCTGGGGCCAACGTCCTGACTTTC. Translation: CASSQVGREVDLISGANVLTF.

The chain carries TRBV28 and TRBJ2-1; perhaps TRBD2 as D (6 bases). This CDR3 is built from 16 residues. Germline values: CDR1 MDHEN, CDR2 SYDVKM. Trimming pared 8 bases from V and 3 bases from J, leaving 20 bases between. CDR3 residues: CASSGSGGGLYNEQFF. The CDR3 DNA reads as TGTGCCAGCTCGGGGAGCGGCGGAGGGCTCTACAATGAGCAGTTCTTC.

The CDR3 loop is CSAFTDGYTF. In DNA form, the CDR3 reads TGCAGTGCCTTCACGGATGGCTACACCTTC. V usage is TRBV20-1 and J usage is TRBJ1-2, with D unclear. The CDR3 is made up of 10 amino acids. From germline, CDR1 is DFQATT and CDR2 SNEGSKA (reference sequence). V lost 6 bases and J 6 bases, leaving 8 bases between the germline ends.

The chain links TRBV6-1 to TRBJ2-7; D is tentatively TRBD1 or TRBD2 (6 bases each). Trimming removed 4 bases from V and 6 bases from J, with 19 bases in between. The CDR3 extends over 15 amino acids. Per the germline V gene, CDR1 is MNHNS and CDR2 is SASEGT. The CDR3 DNA reads TGTGCCAGCAGTGGACCCGCCGGGGGCGTAGCCGAGCAGTACTTC. It specifies CASSGPAGGVAEQYF.

This chain uses TRBV6-1 with TRBJ1-3, with unresolved D. The V end was cut by 2 bases, the J end by 4 bases, with 9 bases between. The CDR3 totals 14 residues. Germline-derived CDR1 and CDR2 are MNHNS and SASEGT. The CDR3 DNA follows: TGTGCCAGCAGTGAACTCCAGCCCGGAAACACCATATATTTT. The encoded protein is CASSELQPGNTIYF.

This sequence joins TRBV2 and TRBJ2-5, with 12 bases aligning to TRBD1. CDR1 and CDR2 from the germline V gene are SNHLY and FYNNEI. After removal of 7 bases from V and 4 bases from J, the junction contained 7 bases not matched to a gene. The CDR3 has 15 amino acids. The CDR3 reads CASILEGQGAETQYF. CDR3 DNA sequence: TGTGCCAGCATCCTAGAGGGACAGGGGGCAGAGACCCAGTACTTC.